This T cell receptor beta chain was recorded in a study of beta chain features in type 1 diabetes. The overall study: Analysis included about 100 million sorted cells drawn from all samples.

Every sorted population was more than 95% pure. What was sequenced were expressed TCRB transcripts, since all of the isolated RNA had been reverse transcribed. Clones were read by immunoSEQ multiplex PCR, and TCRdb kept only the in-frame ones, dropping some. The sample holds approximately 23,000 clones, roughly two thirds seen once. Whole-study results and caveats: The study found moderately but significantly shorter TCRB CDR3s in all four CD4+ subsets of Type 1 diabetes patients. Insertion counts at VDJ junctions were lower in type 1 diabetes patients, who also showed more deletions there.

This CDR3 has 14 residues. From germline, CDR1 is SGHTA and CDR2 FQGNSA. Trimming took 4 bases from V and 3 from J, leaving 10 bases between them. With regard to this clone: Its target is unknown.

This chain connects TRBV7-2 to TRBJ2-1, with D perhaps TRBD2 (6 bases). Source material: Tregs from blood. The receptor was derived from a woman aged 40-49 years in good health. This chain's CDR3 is CASSSGGSYNEQFF. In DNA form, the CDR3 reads TGTGCCAGCAGCTCTGGGGGGAGCTACAATGAGCAGTTCTTC. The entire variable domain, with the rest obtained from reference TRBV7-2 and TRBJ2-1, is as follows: GAGVSQSPSNKVTEKGKDVELRCDPISGHTALYWYRQSLGQGLEFLIYFQGNSAPDKSGLPSDRFSAERTGGSVSTLTIQRTQQEDSAVYLCASSSGGSYNEQFFGPGTRLTVL.